These T cell receptor beta chains were read from a single sample in a study of control samples from healthy donors and cancer patients. The table came from immunoSEQ multiplex PCR; TCRdb's copy has only in-frame clones and leaves some out. This table holds some 120,000 clones, over 90% found once. Sequencing was done on a sample of blood. The receptors were sampled from a man aged 25 to 40 in good health. CDR3s include the opening cysteine and the closing phenylalanine or tryptophan. The order of the fields is J gene, V gene, CDR3 length, D gene, CDR3 protein, CDR3 DNA. A D gene is named only where the DNA matches it firmly.

j_gene: TRBJ1-2; v_gene: TRBV28; len: 15; d_gene: NA; CDR3aa: CASSFRVPRIDGYTF; CDR3nt: TGTGCCAGCAGTTTCCGAGTGCCTCGCATTGATGGCTACACCTTC
j_gene: TRBJ2-1; v_gene: TRBV6-5; len: 13; d_gene: TRBD1; CDR3aa: CASTGQGANEQFF; CDR3nt: TGTGCCAGCACAGGGCAGGGGGCGAATGAGCAGTTCTTC
j_gene: TRBJ1-2; v_gene: TRBV7-9; len: 13; d_gene: NA; CDR3aa: CASSLDSNYGYTF; CDR3nt: TGTGCCAGCAGCTTAGACAGTAACTATGGCTACACCTTC
j_gene: TRBJ1-2; v_gene: TRBV20-1; len: 10; d_gene: NA; CDR3aa: CSATPDRSSF; CDR3nt: TGCAGTGCTACCCCGGACCGAAGCTCCTTC
j_gene: TRBJ2-1; v_gene: TRBV7-3; len: 13; d_gene: TRBD2; CDR3aa: CASSTSGGNEQFF; CDR3nt: TGTGCCAGCAGCACTAGCGGGGGAAATGAGCAGTTCTTC
j_gene: TRBJ1-1; v_gene: TRBV5-4; len: 16; d_gene: TRBD1; CDR3aa: CASSWPPGQGYTEAFF; CDR3nt: TGTGCCAGCAGTTGGCCCCCTGGACAGGGCTACACTGAAGCTTTCTTT
j_gene: TRBJ1-3; v_gene: TRBV4-2; len: 15; d_gene: NA; CDR3aa: CASSHAGRAGNTIYF; CDR3nt: TGTGCCAGCAGCCATGCGGGCAGGGCTGGAAACACCATATATTTT
j_gene: TRBJ1-5; v_gene: TRBV9; len: 15; d_gene: NA; CDR3aa: CASSVGGNGNQPQHF; CDR3nt: TGTGCCAGCAGCGTCGGGGGGAATGGCAATCAGCCCCAGCATTTT
j_gene: TRBJ1-3; v_gene: TRBV6-1; len: 15; d_gene: NA; CDR3aa: CASSELGGPGNTIYF; CDR3nt: TGTGCCAGCAGTGAACTGGGAGGTCCTGGAAACACCATATATTTT
j_gene: TRBJ2-7; v_gene: TRBV6-5; len: 15; d_gene: NA; CDR3aa: CASTVKGSPSYEQYF; CDR3nt: TGTGCCAGCACTGTCAAAGGGTCCCCCTCCTACGAGCAGTACTTC
j_gene: TRBJ1-2; v_gene: TRBV30; len: 12; d_gene: NA; CDR3aa: CAWERGNYGYTF; CDR3nt: TGTGCCTGGGAGAGGGGAAACTATGGCTACACCTTC
j_gene: TRBJ2-7; v_gene: TRBV7-8; len: 14; d_gene: TRBD1; CDR3aa: CASSSRTGLSMQYF; CDR3nt: TGTGCCAGCAGCTCACGGACAGGGCTTTCAATGCAGTACTTC
j_gene: TRBJ1-6; v_gene: TRBV5-6; len: 14; d_gene: TRBD1; CDR3aa: CASSLGQGNSPLHF; CDR3nt: TGTGCCAGCAGCTTGGGACAGGGAAATTCACCCCTCCACTTT
j_gene: TRBJ2-5; v_gene: TRBV7-2; len: 15; d_gene: TRBD2; CDR3aa: CASSFLTSGGETQYF; CDR3nt: TGTGCCAGCAGCTTTCTGACTAGCGGGGGAGAGACCCAGTACTTC
j_gene: TRBJ1-1; v_gene: TRBV7-3; len: 14; d_gene: NA; CDR3aa: CASSAGGGDTEAFF; CDR3nt: TGTGCCAGCAGCGCCGGGGGCGGGGACACTGAAGCTTTCTTT
j_gene: TRBJ2-5; v_gene: TRBV7-9; len: 13; d_gene: NA; CDR3aa: CASSLQGQETQYF; CDR3nt: TGTGCCAGCAGCTTACAGGGACAAGAGACCCAGTACTTC